Presented here are 16 T cell receptor beta chains from one specimen sequenced in a study of cytomegalovirus exposure and HLA in healthy donors. Primers: 60 Vbeta forward and 13 Jbeta reverse. Sequenced by immunoSEQ multiplex PCR; TCRdb stores in-frame clones only, minus some. The sample lists about 140,000 clones, roughly 80% seen once, with around 1.5% in the top ten. Material: PBMCs. The source of these receptors is a female donor in good health and CMV-seronegative.

The J gene is TRBJ1-2, the V gene TRBV5-4, with 8 bases fitting TRBD1. After removal of 4 bases from V and 2 bases from J, the junction contained 4 bases not matched to a gene. This CDR3 region has 14 residues. Germline V gene sequence: CDR1 SGHNT, CDR2 YYREEE (reference sequence). CDR3 amino acids: CASSVDRGNYGYTF. The CDR3 DNA sequence: TGTGCCAGCAGCGTCGACAGGGGAAACTATGGCTACACCTTC.

This clone has a handful of counts. The chain recombines TRBV6-1 with TRBJ2-7, with TRBD2 matching over 8 bases. Germline V gene data show CDR1 as MNHNS and CDR2 as SASEGT. The trim removed 7 bases at V and 2 bases at J, leaving 7 bases unmatched. This CDR3 spans 14 amino acids. The CDR3 bases are TGTGCCAGCACCTCGGGGGGGGTTCCCTACGAGCAGTACTTC. This gives the protein CASTSGGVPYEQYF.

This clone was seen a few times. The gene calls are TRBV5-1 and TRBJ1-1; perhaps TRBD1 as D (6 bases). V was cut by 0 bases and J by 4 bases, with 10 bases left in between. The CDR3 consists of 14 residues. CDR1 SGHRS and CDR2 YFSETQ come from the germline V gene. The CDR3 loop reads CASSLDWGPTEAFF. CDR3 in DNA: TGCGCCAGCAGCTTGGATTGGGGGCCCACTGAAGCTTTCTTT. Full variable domain (outside the CDR3, taken from reference TRBV5-1 and TRBJ1-1): KAGVTQTPRYLIKTRGQQVTLSCSPISGHRSVSWYQQTPGQGLQFLFEYFSETQRNKGNFPGRFSGRQFSNSRSEMNVSTLELGDSALYLCASSLDWGPTEAFFGQGTRLTVV.

The V gene is TRBV9, the J gene TRBJ1-5; D might be TRBD1 (6 bases). This CDR3 has 16 residues. Germline CDR1 SGDLS, CDR2 YYNGEE. V lost 3 bases, J lost 6 bases, and 19 bases lay in between. The CDR3 spells CASSETFGGPGQPQHF. The CDR3 nucleotides are TGTGCCAGCAGCGAAACGTTCGGGGGGCCGGGTCAGCCCCAGCATTTT.

In nucleotides, the CDR3 is TGCGCCAGCAGCTCCGGACTAGCGGAAAACCAAGAGACCCAGTACTTC. This codes for CASSSGLAENQETQYF. The chain links TRBV10-1 to TRBJ2-5, with 10 nucleotides matching TRBD2. After removal of 6 bases from V and 0 bases from J, the junction contained 7 bases not matched to a gene. Germline CDR1 reads WNHNN; CDR2 reads SYGVQD (reference sequence). The CDR3 has 16 amino acids.

The rearrangement joins TRBV12-5 to TRBJ2-7; D perhaps matches TRBD1 (6 bases). The CDR3 sequence is 15 residues long. V was cut by 2 bases and J by 4 bases, with 15 bases left in between. Germline V gene data show CDR1 as LGHNT and CDR2 as FRNRAP. The CDR3 bases are TGTGCTAGTGGTTTGTCACAGGGTGGAAGGTACGAGCAGTACTTC. Amino acid sequence: CASGLSQGGRYEQYF.

The chain has TRBV27 and TRBJ2-3; 9 bases agree with TRBD2. The V gene's germline CDR1 is MNHEY and CDR2 SMNVEV (reference sequence). This CDR3 comprises 15 residues. With V trimmed by 6 bases and J by 7 bases, 11 bases remained unmatched. The CDR3 here is CASRRSGGPLNTQYF. The CDR3, as DNA: TGTGCCAGCAGACGGAGCGGGGGGCCCTTAAATACGCAGTATTTT.

In its sample, this clone was seen a few times. V gene TRBV4-2 combines with J gene TRBJ2-7, with 15 bases that match TRBD2. Germline CDR1 and CDR2: LGHNA and YNFKEQ. The CDR3 loop spans 16 amino acids. J gave up 8 bases and V 3 bases, and 8 bases lay outside the gene matches. The CDR3 nucleotides are TGTGCCAGCAGCCATTTTGGACTAGCGGGAGGGCCACAGCAGTACTTC. Its protein is CASSHFGLAGGPQQYF.

J is TRBJ2-1 and V is TRBV7-2; 10 bases align to TRBD2. The ends lost 5 bases at V and 9 bases at J; junction bases unmatched: 7. CDR1 SGHTA and CDR2 FQGNSA come from the germline V gene. This CDR3 region has 14 residues. The CDR3 DNA reads TGTGCCAGCAGCGAGCGGGGGGGCCTGGTTGAGCAGTTCTTC. As protein: CASSERGGLVEQFF. Filled out from reference TRBV7-2 and TRBJ2-1, the complete variable domain reads GAGVSQSPSNKVTEKGKDVELRCDPISGHTALYWYRQSLGQGLEFLIYFQGNSAPDKSGLPSDRFSAERTGGSVSTLTIQRTQQEDSAVYLCASSERGGLVEQFFGPGTRLTVL.

V gene TRBV6-5 combines with J gene TRBJ1-1; 8 bases agree with TRBD1. This CDR3 has 13 residues. Germline CDR1 and CDR2: MNHEY and SVGAGI. Trimming at V came to 7 bases and at J to 5 bases, leaving 6 bases not matched to a gene. The CDR3 DNA reads TGTGCCAGCACTCTGACAGGGGTGACTGAAGCTTTCTTT. Its translation is CASTLTGVTEAFF.

The J gene is TRBJ1-2, the V gene TRBV7-8, with D perhaps TRBD1 (6 bases). The V gene's germline CDR1 is SGHVS and CDR2 FQNEAQ. This CDR3 contains 13 residues. Deletions cut 1 base from V and 7 bases from J, with 10 bases between. Here the CDR3 DNA reads TGTGCCAGCAGCTTAGACAGGGTGAGTGGCTACACCTTC. The encoded protein is CASSLDRVSGYTF. Looking up the rest from reference TRBV7-8 and TRBJ1-2 gives the full variable domain: GAGVSQSPRYKVAKRGQDVALRCDPISGHVSLFWYQQALGQGPEFLTYFQNEAQLDKSGLPSDRFFAERPEGSVSTLKIQRTQQEDSAVYLCASSLDRVSGYTFGSGTRLTVV.

With respect to this clone: Its ends do not fully match the called genes, so a read error is possible. V is TRBV7-7 and J is TRBJ1-1, with TRBD1 matching 7 bases. The CDR3 loop spans 14 amino acids. CDR1 SSHAT and CDR2 FNYEAQ come from the germline V gene (reference sequence). CDR3 in amino acids: CASSLMEQGTEAFF. CDR3 DNA sequence: TGTGCTAGCAGCTTAATGGAACAGGGGACTGAAGCTTTCTTT.

The V and J genes are TRBV2 and TRBJ1-2, with TRBD1 matching over 7 bases. CDR1 is SNHLY, CDR2 FYNNEI, per germline. This CDR3 is built from 13 residues. The J segment lost 5 bases and the V segment lost 5 bases, leaving 5 bases of the junction unmatched. CDR3 sequence (DNA): TGTGCCAGCAGTTATGGACAGGATTATGGCTACACCTTC. It specifies CASSYGQDYGYTF.

The gene calls are TRBV5-4 and TRBJ2-3; 10 positions match TRBD2. J was trimmed by 3 bases and V by 0 bases; bases with no gene match: 4. This CDR3 has 16 residues. Germline CDR1 reads SGHNT; CDR2 reads YYREEE (reference sequence). This CDR3 reads CASSLAPSGGTDTQYF. The CDR3 coding sequence is TGTGCCAGCAGCTTGGCGCCTAGCGGGGGAACAGATACGCAGTATTTT.

The chain recombines TRBV19 with TRBJ1-2; 10 bases are shared with TRBD1. This CDR3 is built from 16 residues. Trimming cost V 3 bases and J 0 bases; bases outside gene matches: 4. The germline gives CDR1 LNHDA, CDR2 SQIVND (reference sequence). As DNA, the CDR3 is TGTGCCAGTAGTATCGGGGACAGGGGCGCTAACTATGGCTACACCTTC. It encodes CASSIGDRGANYGYTF.

J is TRBJ1-2 and V is TRBV7-3; 7 nucleotides agree with TRBD1. Germline-derived CDR1 and CDR2 are SGHTA and FQGTGA. Unmatched junction bases numbered 10, after V lost 5 bases and J lost 4 bases. The CDR3 is 15 amino acids. The DNA of the CDR3 is TGTGCCAGCAGCAACGGGACAGCTAAGGTCTATGGCTACACCTTC. Protein sequence: CASSNGTAKVYGYTF. Variable domain in full (rest from reference TRBV7-3 and TRBJ1-2): GAGVSQTPSNKVTEKGKYVELRCDPISGHTALYWYRQSLGQGPEFLIYFQGTGAADDSGLPNDRFFAVRPEGSVSTLKIQRTERGDSAVYLCASSNGTAKVYGYTFGSGTRLTVV.